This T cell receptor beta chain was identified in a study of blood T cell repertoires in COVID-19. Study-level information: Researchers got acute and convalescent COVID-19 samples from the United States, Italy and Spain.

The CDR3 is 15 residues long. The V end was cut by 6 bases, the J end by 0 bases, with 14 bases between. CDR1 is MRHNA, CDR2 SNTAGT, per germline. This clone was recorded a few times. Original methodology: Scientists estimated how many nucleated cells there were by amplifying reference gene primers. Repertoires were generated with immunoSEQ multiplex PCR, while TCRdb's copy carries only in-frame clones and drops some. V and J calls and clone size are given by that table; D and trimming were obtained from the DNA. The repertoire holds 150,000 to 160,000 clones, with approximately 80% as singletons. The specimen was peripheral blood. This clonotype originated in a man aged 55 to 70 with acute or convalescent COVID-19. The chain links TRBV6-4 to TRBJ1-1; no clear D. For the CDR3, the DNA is TGTGCCAGCAGAATAGAAGCGAGCATGAACACTGAAGCTTTCTTT. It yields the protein CASRIEASMNTEAFF.